This TCR beta chain was observed in a study of T cell repertoires in cytomegalovirus infection. Regarding the study as a whole: Pooled public TCR beta family frequency picked out CMV carriers with the relevant HLA. HLA-C-restricted CMV-specific TCR beta clonotypes were dominant in the ex vivo response.

The CDR3 runs 15 residues. Germline V gene lookup returns CDR1 SGHRS and CDR2 YFSETQ. J lost 5 bases, V lost 4 bases, and 8 bases had no gene match. In TCRdb, the reads were re-called with MiXCR into one record per CDR3 protein. The data contain about 490,000 distinct CDR3 sequences, 10% to 12% of them singletons. This clonotype appeared many times. The antigen is unknown. The sample comprised PBMCs. This rearrangement joins TRBV5-1 to TRBJ2-3, with TRBD2 identical over 9 bases. This receptor was obtained from a human donor in good health (CMV status not recorded). Some clones in this sample may be carry-over from other donors' samples. Written as DNA, the CDR3 is TGCGCCAGCAGCCTGACGGTACTAGCGGGAGATACGCAGTATTTT. Translated: CASSLTVLAGDTQYF.